This T cell receptor (beta chain) was sequenced in a study of PD-1 blockade in classical Hodgkin lymphoma. Study results and caveats: Diversity similar to that of newly diagnosed patients was seen at baseline in complete responders. Before treatment, TCR diversity in newly diagnosed patients was reportedly lower than in healthy donors.

Time point given: cycle 4 day 1 (C4D1), after 6 weeks of nivolumab. Every patient experienced relapse after autologous stem cell transplantation, and brentuximab vedotin exposure varied. Under best response, outcomes were complete response, partial response or progressive disease. The protocol was immunoSEQ multiplex PCR, while the TCRdb copy is restricted to in-frame clones and leaves out a portion. The sample shows more than 4,000 clones, over 55% of them seen only once. Concerning this clone itself: Its specificity is unknown.

The V gene lost 3 bases and the J gene lost 8 bases, with 14 bases spanning the gap. CDR3 length: 13 residues. Looked up from germline, CDR1 is SGHRS and CDR2 is YFSETQ. This chain uses TRBV5-1 with TRBJ1-2, with no clear D. The receptor was derived from a human donor with classical Hodgkin lymphoma. The sample here was peripheral blood mononuclear cells (PBMCs), taken before the fourth cycle of nivolumab. The CDR3 loop reads CASSSDIFTGYTF. The CDR3 coding sequence is TGCGCCAGCAGCTCAGACATCTTCACGGGCTACACCTTC. Variable domain in full (rest from reference TRBV5-1 and TRBJ1-2): KAGVTQTPRYLIKTRGQQVTLSCSPISGHRSVSWYQQTPGQGLQFLFEYFSETQRNKGNFPGRFSGRQFSNSRSEMNVSTLELGDSALYLCASSSDIFTGYTFGSGTRLTVV.